What follows are 29 T cell receptor beta chains derived from one specimen sequenced in a study of T cells in Graves' hyperthyroidism and ophthalmopathy. The source material, RNA transcripts, was used to amplify TCR beta CDR3 regions. During a first-round RT-PCR of the TCR CDR3, the HTBI primer set was used. From the multiplex PCR reads, TCRdb called clonotypes with MiXCR, one entry per CDR3 protein. This table holds some 600,000 distinct CDR3 sequences, about 45% found once. The specimen was peripheral blood or thyroid tissue (not recorded which). These receptors all come from a young woman with Graves' hyperthyroidism.

Regarding this clonotype: A much larger clone differs from this one at a single base, so this may be a read error. V gene TRBV7-2 combines with J gene TRBJ2-7; D gene ambiguous. The ends were cut back, 4 bases at V and 3 bases at J, with 10 bases in the middle. Germline CDR1 reads SGHTA; CDR2 reads FQGNSA. The CDR3 sequence is 13 residues long. CDR3 DNA: TGTGCCAGCAGCTCCGACGTTGGCTACGAGCAGTACTTC. Protein: CASSSDVGYEQYF.

This clonotype came up many times. The genes are TRBV5-6 and TRBJ1-4; D not resolved. The V and J ends lost 0 bases and 7 bases respectively, with 4 bases between them. The CDR3 totals 12 residues. CDR1 is SGHDT and CDR2 is YYEEEE in the germline V gene. Here the CDR3 reads CASSLEREKLFF. The CDR3 bases are TGTGCCAGCAGCTTGGAGCGTGAAAAACTGTTTTTT.

The CDR3 DNA follows: TGTGCCAGCAGTTTTAAGGACCTGAACACTGAAGCTTTCTTT. The encoded protein is CASSFKDLNTEAFF. This chain links TRBV7-3 with TRBJ1-1; no definite D call. The CDR3 covers 14 residues. V was cut by 6 bases and J by 0 bases, with 11 bases left in between. Germline V gene sequence: CDR1 SGHTA, CDR2 FQGTGA. Together with reference TRBV7-3 and TRBJ1-1, the CDR3 gives the full variable domain: GAGVSQTPSNKVTEKGKYVELRCDPISGHTALYWYRQSLGQGPEFLIYFQGTGAADDSGLPNDRFFAVRPEGSVSTLKIQRTERGDSAVYLCASSFKDLNTEAFFGQGTRLTVV.

This sequence joins TRBV14 and TRBJ2-7, with TRBD1 matching over 9 bases. This CDR3 spans 15 amino acids. J lost 1 base, V lost 2 bases, and 3 bases had no gene match. Germline CDR1 reads SGHDN; CDR2 reads FVKESK. CDR3 DNA: TGTGCCAGCAGCCAACCGGGACAGGGATCCTACGAGCAGTACTTC. Encoded protein: CASSQPGQGSYEQYF.

This chain uses TRBV5-1 with TRBJ1-6; D is unclear. The germline V gene encodes CDR1 SGHRS and CDR2 YFSETQ. V lost 0 bases and J lost 9, with 10 bases in between. CDR3 length: 14 residues. The CDR3 nucleotides read TGCGCCAGCAGCTTGGAAGGAGAGGCTTCACCCCTCCACTTT. Its protein product is CASSLEGEASPLHF. The whole variable domain, filled in from reference TRBV5-1 and TRBJ1-6, reads KAGVTQTPRYLIKTRGQQVTLSCSPISGHRSVSWYQQTPGQGLQFLFEYFSETQRNKGNFPGRFSGRQFSNSRSEMNVSTLELGDSALYLCASSLEGEASPLHFGNGTRLTVT.

V gene TRBV24-1 combines with J gene TRBJ2-2; 15 nucleotides agree with TRBD2. The CDR3 extends over 18 amino acids. Trimming at V came to 2 bases and at J to 10 bases, leaving 10 bases not matched to a gene. Per the germline V gene, CDR1 is KGHDR and CDR2 is SFDVKD. The CDR3 reads CATSDSQGTSGRTVELFF. DNA of the CDR3: TGTGCCACCAGTGATTCCCAGGGGACTAGCGGGAGGACGGTGGAGCTGTTTTTT.

The V call is TRBV20-1, the J call TRBJ2-7; the D gene is possibly TRBD2 (6 bases). This CDR3 contains 15 residues. The germline CDR1 and CDR2 sequences are DFQATT and SNEGSKA (reference sequence). Trimming cost V 1 base and J 6 bases, with 19 bases left between them. The CDR3 sequence is CSARAYRGSGFEQYF. CDR3 sequence (DNA): TGCAGTGCTAGAGCATACCGGGGGTCAGGCTTCGAGCAGTACTTC.

This clonotype was detected only once. The rearrangement uses TRBV19 and TRBJ2-6; D uncertain. Germline V gene sequence: CDR1 LNHDA, CDR2 SQIVND (reference sequence). The CDR3 extends over 9 amino acids. V shed 1 base and J shed 18 bases, with 4 bases lying between them. CDR3 in amino acids: CASSIVRTF. CDR3 DNA sequence: TGTGCCAGTAGTATAGTTCGGACTTTC.

The gene calls are TRBV6-6 and TRBJ1-2, with 7 bases identical to TRBD1. The junction had 10 bases not matched to a gene; V was cut back by 5 bases and J by 7 bases. CDR3 length equals 14 residues. From germline, CDR1 is MNHNY and CDR2 SVGAGI (reference sequence). The CDR3 DNA is TGTGCCAGCAGTGATCTCCAGGGGGTGGTTGGCTACACCTTC. Its translation: CASSDLQGVVGYTF.

This clonotype was detected only a few times. J is TRBJ2-7 and V is TRBV20-1; 9 bases line up with TRBD2. Looked up from germline, CDR1 is DFQATT and CDR2 is SNEGSKA (reference sequence). The trim removed 4 bases at V and 9 bases at J, leaving 13 bases unmatched. The length of the CDR3 is 14 residues. The CDR3 DNA is TGCAGTGCTACCCCGGGAGTAGCGGGAGAAGGGCAGTACTTC. Its protein is CSATPGVAGEGQYF.

The chain employs TRBV7-3 and TRBJ2-5; 8 nucleotides agree with TRBD2. The V gene's germline CDR1 is SGHTA and CDR2 FQGTGA. This CDR3 has 15 amino acids. After removal of 0 bases from V and 3 bases from J, the junction contained 3 bases not matched to a gene. This chain's CDR3 is CASSLTSGLEETQYF. CDR3 nucleotide sequence: TGTGCCAGCAGCTTAACCTCGGGACTAGAAGAGACCCAGTACTTC.

This clonotype came up many times. The chain joins TRBV29-1 to TRBJ1-2, with D uncertain. CDR1 is SQVTM, CDR2 ANQGSEA, per germline. V was clipped by 7 bases and J by 4 bases, with 13 bases between them. The CDR3 length is 12 residues. CDR3: CSAMQASYGYTF. Here the CDR3 DNA reads TGCAGCGCTATGCAGGCGTCCTATGGCTACACCTTC.

As for this clonotype: Germline and junction disagree at one end, which may indicate a read error. DNA of the CDR3: TGCAACGTTGCTGGGCCAGGGGACACCTATGGCTACACCTTC. This translates into CNVAGPGDTYGYTF. The gene calls are TRBV29-1 and TRBJ1-2, with D maybe TRBD1 (6 bases). The CDR3 is 14 residues long. Germline assignment: CDR1 SQVTM and CDR2 ANQGSEA.

The rearrangement joins TRBV29-1 to TRBJ2-7; 7 bases agree with TRBD1. Trimming took 7 bases from V and 4 from J; bases not matched to a gene: 4. This CDR3 has 11 amino acids. Germline CDR1 and CDR2: SQVTM and ANQGSEA. The CDR3 DNA reads TGCAGCGCCCAGGGGGAATACGAGCAGTACTTC. Translation gives CSAQGEYEQYF.

This clonotype was counted only a few times. The gene calls are TRBV15 and TRBJ1-1; D remains unclear. CDR3 length: 15 amino acids. Germline V lookup: CDR1 LNHNV, CDR2 YYDKDF (reference sequence). Trimming removed 0 bases at V and 4 bases at J, with 12 bases between. The DNA of the CDR3 is TGTGCCACCAGCAGAGATACACAGCGGAGCACTGAAGCTTTCTTT. The encoded protein is CATSRDTQRSTEAFF.

Concerning this clonotype itself: A much larger clone differs from this one at a single base, so this may be a read error. This chain links TRBV7-4 with TRBJ1-2; D gene ambiguous. This CDR3 has 14 amino acids. Germline values: CDR1 SGHVT, CDR2 SQSDAQ. Between the trimmed V and J ends, which lost 3 bases and 4 bases, there was a span of 12 bases. CDR3 sequence (DNA): TGTGCCAGCAGCTTCATCCCGGGCGGCTATGGCTACACCTTC. Its protein is CASSFIPGGYGYTF. Based on the CDR3 plus reference TRBV7-4 and TRBJ1-2, the full variable domain is GAGVSQSPRYKVAKRGRDVALRCDSISGHVTLYWYRQTLGQGSEVLTYSQSDAQRDKSGRPSGRFSAERPERSVSTLKIQRTEQGDSAVYLCASSFIPGGYGYTFGSGTRLTVV.

The V gene is TRBV2, the J gene TRBJ2-7; tentatively, D is TRBD1 (6 bases). Trimming removed 8 bases at V and 2 bases at J, with 13 bases between. The CDR3 is 13 residues long. The germline V gene has CDR1 SNHLY and CDR2 FYNNEI. The CDR3 sequence is CASEGDGTYEQYF. Here the CDR3 DNA reads TGTGCCAGCGAGGGGGACGGAACCTACGAGCAGTACTTC.

Concerning this clonotype: The conserved closing phenylalanine or tryptophan is absent in this CDR3, likely reflecting a read error. It is unclear where the CDR3 begins or ends on the DNA, so no DNA is shown, and the CDR3 is as TCRdb lists it. V and J are TRBV24-1 and TRBJ1-1; the table's D call, TRBD1, has no DNA check behind it. The CDR3 has 9 residues if both end residues are counted. Germline CDR1 KGHDR, CDR2 SFDVKD. The chain's CDR3 is CATRDRANY.

In its sample, this clonotype was seen many times. The V and J genes are TRBV24-1 and TRBJ1-2, with a weak D call TRBD1 (6 bases). The CDR3 totals 14 residues. V lost 2 bases, J lost 7 bases, and 13 bases lay in between. Germline V gives CDR1 KGHDR, CDR2 SFDVKD. CDR3 DNA: TGTGCCACCAGTGATTCCTACAGGGTCCGTGGCTACACCTTC. This gives the protein CATSDSYRVRGYTF.

This clonotype has at least ten counts. This chain links TRBV7-9 with TRBJ2-6; 7 bases line up with TRBD1. With V trimmed by 6 bases and J by 1 base, 6 bases remained unmatched. The germline CDR1 and CDR2 sequences are SEHNR and FQNEAQ (reference sequence). This CDR3 region has 16 residues. CDR3 sequence (DNA): TGTGCCAGCAGTTTTGCAGGGGGATCTGGGGCCAACGTCCTGACTTTC. This codes for CASSFAGGSGANVLTF.

The rearrangement links TRBV25-1 to TRBJ1-1, with 7 bases that match TRBD1. Germline assignment: CDR1 MGHDK and CDR2 SYGVNS. The length of the CDR3 is 19 residues. With 3 bases clipped from V and 4 bases from J, the junction kept 20 bases outside the gene matches. CDR3 sequence: CASSDDPLTGGGYLTEAFF. The CDR3 DNA reads as TGTGCCAGCAGTGATGATCCCCTAACGGGAGGGGGCTACCTCACTGAAGCTTTCTTT.

This clonotype was counted at least ten times. The chain carries TRBV7-9 and TRBJ1-1; D unclear. V dropped 3 bases and J dropped 4 bases, with 9 bases sitting between them. This CDR3 contains 13 residues. In germline, CDR1 is SEHNR, CDR2 FQNEAQ (reference sequence). In DNA form, the CDR3 reads TGTGCCAGCAGCTTCGGGGAGAGCACTGAAGCTTTCTTT. As protein: CASSFGESTEAFF.

CDR3 bases: TGCGCCAGCAGTGAGGCGAGGAGTGGAGGCTACACCTTC. This codes for CASSEARSGGYTF. The genes are TRBV10-2 and TRBJ1-2; D is ambiguous. This CDR3 spans 13 amino acids. In germline, CDR1 is WSHSY, CDR2 SAAADI. Trimming cost V 2 bases and J 8 bases, with 12 bases left between them.

This clonotype was counted a few times. The chain has TRBV4-3 and TRBJ1-2; D is perhaps TRBD1 (5 bases). CDR1 is LGHNA, CDR2 YSLEER, per germline. The CDR3 spans 13 residues. Trimming shortened V by 5 bases and J by 12 bases, and 19 bases separated the two germline ends. The CDR3 protein is CASSLKLGEGHTF. CDR3 DNA sequence: TGCGCCAGCAGCTTGAAGTTGGGGGAAGGTCACACCTTC.

As to this clonotype: A much bigger clone sits one base away, suggesting this may be a read error. CDR3 sequence reads: CASSVGQVNQPQHF. Written as DNA, the CDR3 is TGTGCCAGCAGCGTAGGACAGGTCAATCAGCCCCAGCATTTT. The rearrangement uses TRBV9 and TRBJ1-5; perhaps TRBD1 as D (6 bases). The germline CDR1 and CDR2 sequences are SGDLS and YYNGEE. The V and J ends lost 0 bases and 3 bases respectively, with 7 bases between them. The CDR3 runs 14 residues.

The sample holds many counts of this clonotype. The rearrangement uses TRBV10-3 and TRBJ2-7; the D is unclear. Trimming removed 10 bases from V and 2 bases from J, with 12 bases in between. The CDR3 contains 12 residues. Germline CDR1 reads ENHRY; CDR2 reads SYGVKD. For the CDR3, the DNA is TGTGCCACCACGGACGGAGCCTACGAGCAGTACTTC. Amino acids: CATTDGAYEQYF.

The V and J genes are TRBV7-2 and TRBJ1-6; perhaps TRBD1 as D (5 bases). Trimming removed 2 bases at V and 7 bases at J, with 9 bases between. Germline CDR1 reads SGHTA; CDR2 reads FQGNSA. This CDR3 is built from 14 residues. The CDR3 loop reads CASSLSGQNSPLHF. In DNA form, the CDR3 reads TGTGCCAGCAGCTTATCAGGACAAAATTCACCCCTCCACTTT.

Points on this clonotype: This could be a read error, since a much larger clone is one nucleotide away. This chain uses TRBV7-9 with TRBJ1-6; D gene uncertain. Between the trimmed V and J ends, which lost 3 bases and 11 bases, there was a span of 14 bases. Germline V gene sequence: CDR1 SEHNR, CDR2 FQNEAQ (reference sequence). This CDR3 spans 14 amino acids. This CDR3 reads CASSFIGYTPPLHF. The DNA for the CDR3 is TGTGCCAGCAGCTTCATAGGATACACGCCACCCCTCCACTTT.

The chain couples TRBV20-1 to TRBJ2-7; 7 bases are a match to TRBD2. Per germline, CDR1 DFQATT and CDR2 SNEGSKA (reference sequence). V trimming: 5 bases; J trimming: 6 bases; junction bases outside the gene matches: 7. This CDR3 has 12 residues. The CDR3 spells CSAERDQAEQYF. CDR3 sequence (DNA): TGCAGTGCTGAGCGGGACCAGGCCGAGCAGTACTTC.